This entry lists 11 T cell receptor beta chains sequenced from one sample in a study of beta chain features in type 1 diabetes. Study-wide results and caveats: Shorter TCRB CDR3s, moderately but significantly so, were found in Type 1 diabetes patients in all four CD4+ subsets.

The investigators reverse transcribed all of the isolated RNA, so they sequenced expressed TCRB transcripts. The repertoire was sequenced with immunoSEQ multiplex PCR; TCRdb's copy has only in-frame clones and lacks some. In the table there are roughly 300,000 clones, roughly 9% of which are singletons. These TCRs' antigens remain unknown. The sample was central memory CD4+ T cells from blood. These TCRs come from a man aged 25 to 40 with type 1 diabetes.

The chain combines TRBV7-2 with TRBJ2-1; TRBD1 agrees at 8 bases. Per germline, CDR1 SGHTA and CDR2 FQGNSA. This CDR3 has 13 residues. The V gene end was trimmed by 4 bases and the J gene end by 10 bases; junction bases not matched to a gene: 6. CDR3 protein: CASSSDRVPEQFF. Written as DNA, the CDR3 is TGTGCCAGCAGCTCGGACAGGGTACCCGAGCAGTTCTTC.

The rearrangement links TRBV6-5 to TRBJ1-1; D may be TRBD1 (6 bases). The length of the CDR3 is 13 residues. Trimming left V 7 bases short and J 10 bases short, with 19 bases between. CDR1 is MNHEY and CDR2 is SVGAGI in the germline V gene. CDR3 bases: TGTGCCAGCACCGACAGGACAGTCCCTGGAGCTTTCTTT. It encodes CASTDRTVPGAFF.

This clone was observed many times. This rearrangement joins TRBV5-1 to TRBJ2-1, with D possibly TRBD2 on 5 matching bases. CDR1 and CDR2 (germline): SGHRS, YFSETQ. V lost 2 bases, J lost 8 bases, and 14 bases lay in between. The CDR3 runs to 14 residues. CDR3 protein: CASSFGDARDEQFF. CDR3 nucleotide sequence: TGCGCCAGCAGCTTCGGGGATGCGAGAGATGAGCAGTTCTTC.

This chain connects TRBV29-1 to TRBJ2-1, with D tentatively TRBD1 or TRBD2 (6 bases each). The germline V gene has CDR1 SQVTM and CDR2 ANQGSEA. This CDR3 spans 14 amino acids. V lost 6 bases to trimming and J lost 2 bases, with 14 bases between them. CDR3 loop: CSVTGAATYNEQFF. For the CDR3, the DNA is TGCAGCGTGACGGGGGCAGCTACCTACAATGAGCAGTTCTTC.

This clone was seen only a few times. This chain connects TRBV5-1 to TRBJ2-3; 8 bases map to TRBD2. The CDR3 has 15 residues. V dropped 3 bases and J dropped 5; count of bases not matched to a gene: 8. Germline CDR1 and CDR2: SGHRS and YFSETQ. The CDR3 here is CASSWRGAAEDTQYF. For the CDR3, the DNA is TGCGCCAGCAGCTGGCGGGGGGCCGCGGAAGATACGCAGTATTTT.

This chain joins TRBV2 and TRBJ1-4; tentative D call: TRBD1 (5 bases). CDR1 and CDR2 from the germline V gene are SNHLY and FYNNEI. Between the trimmed V and J ends, which lost 6 bases and 4 bases, there was a span of 12 bases. The CDR3 spans 14 residues. CDR3 bases: TGTGCCAGCAGGAGGGACGGACTTAATGAAAAACTGTTTTTT. It codes for CASRRDGLNEKLFF.

V is TRBV7-2 and J is TRBJ2-2, with D possibly being TRBD1 (6 bases). The CDR3 has 15 amino acids. Trimming removed 5 bases from V and 8 bases from J, with 18 bases in between. The germline V gene has CDR1 SGHTA and CDR2 FQGNSA. The CDR3 loop reads CASSRDIARSGELFF. CDR3 coding DNA: TGTGCCAGCAGCCGGGACATAGCACGTTCGGGGGAGCTGTTTTTT.

V usage is TRBV25-1 and J usage is TRBJ1-2, with 12 bases lining up with TRBD1. The CDR3 is 17 amino acids. The junction had 15 bases not matched to a gene; V was cut back by 4 bases and J by 9 bases. In germline, CDR1 is MGHDK, CDR2 SYGVNS. CDR3: CASSAAGQGARRGSYTF. The DNA for the CDR3 is TGTGCCAGCAGTGCCGCGGGACAGGGGGCGAGAAGAGGGAGCTACACCTTC.

About this clone: One end of the junction does not line up with germline, which may come from a read error. The chain combines TRBV7-7 with TRBJ2-1; D remains ambiguous. Germline CDR1 SSHAT, CDR2 FNYEAQ (reference sequence). The CDR3 extends over 14 amino acids. The CDR3 DNA reads as TGTGCTAGCAGCCCCTGGAGCTCCTACAATGAGCAGTTCTTC. This sequence encodes CASSPWSSYNEQFF.

V and J are TRBV7-2 and TRBJ2-2, with TRBD2 matching over 9 bases. V gave up 1 base and J gave up 6 bases; unmatched junction bases: 9. Germline CDR1 and CDR2: SGHTA and FQGNSA. The CDR3 runs 17 residues. The CDR3 DNA sequence: TGTGCCAGCAGCTTAGGGGCTAGCGGGGTATTCCCCGGGGAGCTGTTTTTT. The encoded protein is CASSLGASGVFPGELFF.

This clone appeared a few times. V usage is TRBV28 and J usage is TRBJ2-6, with D hard to call. The CDR3 contains 15 residues. CDR1 MDHEN and CDR2 SYDVKM come from the germline V gene. V was cut by 0 bases and J by 0 bases, with 3 bases left in between. The CDR3 DNA follows: TGTGCCAGCAGTTTATGGGGCTCTGGGGCCAACGTCCTGACTTTC. It codes for CASSLWGSGANVLTF.